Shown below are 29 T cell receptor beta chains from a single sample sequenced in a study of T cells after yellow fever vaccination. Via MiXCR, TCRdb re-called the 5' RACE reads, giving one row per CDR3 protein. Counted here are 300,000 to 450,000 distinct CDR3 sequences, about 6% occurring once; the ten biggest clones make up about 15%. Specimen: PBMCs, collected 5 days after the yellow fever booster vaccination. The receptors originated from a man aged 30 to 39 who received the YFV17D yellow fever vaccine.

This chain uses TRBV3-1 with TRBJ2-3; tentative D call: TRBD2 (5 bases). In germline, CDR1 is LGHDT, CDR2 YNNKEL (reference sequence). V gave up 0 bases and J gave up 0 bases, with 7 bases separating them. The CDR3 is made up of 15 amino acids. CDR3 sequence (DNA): TGTGCCAGCAGCCAAGATGGCGGGAGCACAGATACGCAGTATTTT. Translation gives CASSQDGGSTDTQYF.

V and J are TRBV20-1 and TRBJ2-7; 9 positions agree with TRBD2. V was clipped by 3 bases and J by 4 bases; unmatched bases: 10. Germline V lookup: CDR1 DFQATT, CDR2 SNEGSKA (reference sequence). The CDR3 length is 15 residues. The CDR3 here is CSASGTSSRTYEQYF. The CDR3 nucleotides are TGCAGTGCTAGTGGGACTAGCTCGCGAACTTACGAGCAGTACTTC.

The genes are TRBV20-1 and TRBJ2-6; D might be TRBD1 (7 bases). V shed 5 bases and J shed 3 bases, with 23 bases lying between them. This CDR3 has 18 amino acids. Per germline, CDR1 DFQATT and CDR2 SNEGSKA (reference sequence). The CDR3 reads CSAPRDRDSSDGANVLTF. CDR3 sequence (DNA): TGCAGTGCTCCCCGAGACAGGGACTCGTCGGATGGGGCCAACGTCCTGACTTTC.

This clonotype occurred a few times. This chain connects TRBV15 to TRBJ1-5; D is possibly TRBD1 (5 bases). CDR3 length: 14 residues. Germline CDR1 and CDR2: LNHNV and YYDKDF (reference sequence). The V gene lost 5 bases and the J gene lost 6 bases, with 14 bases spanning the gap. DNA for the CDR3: TGTGCCACCAGCGGGGGAGTCTTGGCTCAGCCCCAGCATTTT. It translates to CATSGGVLAQPQHF.

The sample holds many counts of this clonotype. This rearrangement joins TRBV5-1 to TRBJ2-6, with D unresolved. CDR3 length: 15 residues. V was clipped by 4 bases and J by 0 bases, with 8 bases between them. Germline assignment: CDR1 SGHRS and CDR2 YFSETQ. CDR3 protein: CASSETPSGANVLTF. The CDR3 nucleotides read TGCGCCAGCAGCGAGACCCCCTCTGGGGCCAACGTCCTGACTTTC.

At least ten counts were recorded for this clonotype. CDR3 region: CASSWGQGLLEQFF. The DNA for the CDR3 is TGTGCCAGCAGTTGGGGACAGGGCCTTCTTGAGCAGTTCTTC. This chain connects TRBV6-5 to TRBJ2-1; 9 bases agree with TRBD1. Unmatched junction bases numbered 7, after V lost 4 bases and J lost 9 bases. The CDR3 totals 14 residues. Looked up from germline, CDR1 is MNHEY and CDR2 is SVGAGI.

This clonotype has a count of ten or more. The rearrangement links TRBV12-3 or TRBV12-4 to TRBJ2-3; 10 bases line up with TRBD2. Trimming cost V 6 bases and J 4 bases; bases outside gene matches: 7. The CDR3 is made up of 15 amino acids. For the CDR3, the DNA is TGTGCCAGCAGCTCCCTAGCGGGAGTGGCAGATACGCAGTATTTT. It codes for CASSSLAGVADTQYF.

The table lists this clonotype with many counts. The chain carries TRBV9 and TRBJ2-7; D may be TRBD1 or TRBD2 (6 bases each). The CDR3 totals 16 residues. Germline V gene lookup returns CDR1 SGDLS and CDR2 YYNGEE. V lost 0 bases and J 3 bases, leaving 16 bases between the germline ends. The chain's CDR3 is CASSVAGSGALYEQYF. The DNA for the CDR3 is TGTGCCAGCAGCGTAGCGGGGTCGGGGGCGCTCTACGAGCAGTACTTC.

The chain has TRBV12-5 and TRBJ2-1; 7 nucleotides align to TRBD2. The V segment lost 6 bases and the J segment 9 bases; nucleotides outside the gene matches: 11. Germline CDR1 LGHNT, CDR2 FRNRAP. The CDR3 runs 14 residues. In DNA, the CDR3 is TGTGCTAGTGGAAACGGGAGGAAGAGAAGTGAGCAGTTCTTC. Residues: CASGNGRKRSEQFF.

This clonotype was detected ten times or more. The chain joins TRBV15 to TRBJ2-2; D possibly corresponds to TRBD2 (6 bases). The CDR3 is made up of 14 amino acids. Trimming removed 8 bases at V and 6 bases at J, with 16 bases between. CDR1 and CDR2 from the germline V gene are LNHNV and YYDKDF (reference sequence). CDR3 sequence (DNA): TGTGCCACCGCCGGGACCGGGAGCGCCGGGGAGCTGTTTTTT. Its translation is CATAGTGSAGELFF.

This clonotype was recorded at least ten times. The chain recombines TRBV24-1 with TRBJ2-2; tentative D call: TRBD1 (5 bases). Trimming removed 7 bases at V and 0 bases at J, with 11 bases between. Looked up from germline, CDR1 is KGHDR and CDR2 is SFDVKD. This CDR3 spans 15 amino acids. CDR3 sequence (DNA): TGTGCCACCAGGGCAGACAGAGCGAACACCGGGGAGCTGTTTTTT. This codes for CATRADRANTGELFF.

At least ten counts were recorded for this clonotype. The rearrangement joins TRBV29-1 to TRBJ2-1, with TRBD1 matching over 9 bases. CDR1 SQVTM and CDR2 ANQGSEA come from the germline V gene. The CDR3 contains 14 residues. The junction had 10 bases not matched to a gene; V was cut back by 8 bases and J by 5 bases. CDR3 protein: CSPKQGAEDNEQFF. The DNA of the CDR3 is TGCAGCCCGAAACAGGGGGCAGAGGACAATGAGCAGTTCTTC.

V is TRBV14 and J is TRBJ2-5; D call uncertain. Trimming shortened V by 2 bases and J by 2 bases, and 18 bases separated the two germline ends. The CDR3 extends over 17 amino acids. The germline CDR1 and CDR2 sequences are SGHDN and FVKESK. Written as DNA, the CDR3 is TGTGCCAGCAGCCAAAACCCGGGCCCGATCTTGCAAGAGACCCAGTACTTC. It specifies CASSQNPGPILQETQYF. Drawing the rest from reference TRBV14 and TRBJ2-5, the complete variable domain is EAGVTQFPSHSVIEKGQTVTLRCDPISGHDNLYWYRRVMGKEIKFLLHFVKESKQDESGMPNNRFLAERTGGTYSTLKVQPAELEDSGVYFCASSQNPGPILQETQYFGPGTRLLVL.

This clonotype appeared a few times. The CDR3 reads CASSATEQADTQYF. The CDR3 DNA sequence: TGTGCCAGCAGTGCGACTGAGCAAGCTGATACGCAGTATTTT. This chain connects TRBV12-3 or TRBV12-4 to TRBJ2-3; D ambiguous. Trimming stripped 5 bases from V and 6 bases from J, with 15 bases between. This CDR3 region has 14 residues.

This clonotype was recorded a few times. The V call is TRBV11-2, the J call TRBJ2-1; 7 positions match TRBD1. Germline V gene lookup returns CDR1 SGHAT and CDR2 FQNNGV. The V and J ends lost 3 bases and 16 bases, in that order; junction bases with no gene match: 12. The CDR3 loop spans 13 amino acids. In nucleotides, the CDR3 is TGTGCCAGCAGCTTCGAGGGGGCTACAAGTTACTTCTTC. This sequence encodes CASSFEGATSYFF.

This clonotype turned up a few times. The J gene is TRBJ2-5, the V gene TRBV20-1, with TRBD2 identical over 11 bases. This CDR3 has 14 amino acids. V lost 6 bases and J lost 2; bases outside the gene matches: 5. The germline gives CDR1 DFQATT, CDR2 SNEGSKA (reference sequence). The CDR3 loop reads CSAKRLAGQETQYF. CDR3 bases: TGCAGTGCAAAGAGACTAGCGGGGCAAGAGACCCAGTACTTC.

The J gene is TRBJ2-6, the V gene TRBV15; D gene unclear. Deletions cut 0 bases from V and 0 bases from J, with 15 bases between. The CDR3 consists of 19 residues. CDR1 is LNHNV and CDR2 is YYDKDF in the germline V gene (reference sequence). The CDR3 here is CATSRESWVGSSGANVLTF. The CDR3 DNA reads TGTGCCACCAGCAGAGAATCGTGGGTGGGCTCCTCTGGGGCCAACGTCCTGACTTTC.

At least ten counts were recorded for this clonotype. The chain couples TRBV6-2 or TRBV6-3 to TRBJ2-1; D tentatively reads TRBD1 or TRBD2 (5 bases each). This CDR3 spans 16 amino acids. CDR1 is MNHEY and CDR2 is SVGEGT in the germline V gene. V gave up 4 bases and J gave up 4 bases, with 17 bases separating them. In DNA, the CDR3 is TGTGCCAGCAGTTCGAGACTCCGGGACCGTTACAATGAGCAGTTCTTC. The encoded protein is CASSSRLRDRYNEQFF.

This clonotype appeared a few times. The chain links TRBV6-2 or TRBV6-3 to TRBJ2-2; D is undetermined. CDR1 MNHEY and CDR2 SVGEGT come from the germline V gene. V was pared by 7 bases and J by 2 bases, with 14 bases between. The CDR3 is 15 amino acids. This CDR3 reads CASISRTGNTGELFF. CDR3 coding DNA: TGTGCCAGCATCTCGCGGACCGGAAACACCGGGGAGCTGTTTTTT.

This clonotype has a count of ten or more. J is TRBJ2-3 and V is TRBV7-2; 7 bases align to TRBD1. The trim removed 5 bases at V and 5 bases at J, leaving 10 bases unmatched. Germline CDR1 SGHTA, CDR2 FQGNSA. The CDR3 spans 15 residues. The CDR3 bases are TGTGCCAGCAGCAGACCCGACAGGGCGGGAGATACGCAGTATTTT. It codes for CASSRPDRAGDTQYF.

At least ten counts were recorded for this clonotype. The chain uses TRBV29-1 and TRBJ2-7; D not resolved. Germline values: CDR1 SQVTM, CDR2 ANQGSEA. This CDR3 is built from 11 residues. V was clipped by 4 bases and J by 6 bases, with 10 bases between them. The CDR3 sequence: CSVVESREQYF. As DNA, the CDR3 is TGCAGCGTTGTAGAATCCCGCGAGCAGTACTTC.

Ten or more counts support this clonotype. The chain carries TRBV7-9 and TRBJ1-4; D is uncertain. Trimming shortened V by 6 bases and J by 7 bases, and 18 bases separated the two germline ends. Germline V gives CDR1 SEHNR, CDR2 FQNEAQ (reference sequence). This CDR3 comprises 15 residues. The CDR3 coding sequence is TGTGCCAGCAGGCCAGGAGCAGGTTTGGGTGAAAAACTGTTTTTT. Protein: CASRPGAGLGEKLFF.

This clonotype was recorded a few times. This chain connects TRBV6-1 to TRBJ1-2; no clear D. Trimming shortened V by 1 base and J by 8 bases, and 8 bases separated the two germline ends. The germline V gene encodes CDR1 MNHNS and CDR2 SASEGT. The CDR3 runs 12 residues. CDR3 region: CASSEGGRGYTF. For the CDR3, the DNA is TGTGCCAGCAGTGAAGGAGGCAGGGGCTACACCTTC.

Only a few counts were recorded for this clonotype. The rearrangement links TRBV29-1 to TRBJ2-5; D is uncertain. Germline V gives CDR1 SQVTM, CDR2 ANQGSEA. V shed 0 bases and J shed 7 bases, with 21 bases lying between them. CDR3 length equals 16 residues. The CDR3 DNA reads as TGCAGCGTTGAAGATCCCCTCGACGTCCTCGGCGGGACCCAGTACTTC. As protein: CSVEDPLDVLGGTQYF.

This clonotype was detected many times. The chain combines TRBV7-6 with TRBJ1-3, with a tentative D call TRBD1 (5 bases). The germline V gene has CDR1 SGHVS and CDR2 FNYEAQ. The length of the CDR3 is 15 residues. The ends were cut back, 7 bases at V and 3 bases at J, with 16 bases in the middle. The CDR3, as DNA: TGTGCCAGCATCAAATGGAGAGGGGTTGGAAACACCATATATTTT. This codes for CASIKWRGVGNTIYF.

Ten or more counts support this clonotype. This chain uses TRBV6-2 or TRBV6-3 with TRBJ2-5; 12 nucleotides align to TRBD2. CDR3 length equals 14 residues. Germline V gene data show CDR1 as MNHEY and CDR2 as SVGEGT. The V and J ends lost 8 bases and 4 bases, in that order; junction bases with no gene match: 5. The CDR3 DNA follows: TGTGCCAGCCGAGGACTAGCGGGAAGAGAGACCCAGTACTTC. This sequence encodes CASRGLAGRETQYF.

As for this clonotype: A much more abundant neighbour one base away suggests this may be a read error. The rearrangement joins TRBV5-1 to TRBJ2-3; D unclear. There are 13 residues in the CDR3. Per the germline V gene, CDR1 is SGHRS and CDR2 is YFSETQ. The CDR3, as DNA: TGCGCCAGCAGCCAACTTCCCACAGATACGCATTATTTT. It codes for CASSQLPTDTHYF.

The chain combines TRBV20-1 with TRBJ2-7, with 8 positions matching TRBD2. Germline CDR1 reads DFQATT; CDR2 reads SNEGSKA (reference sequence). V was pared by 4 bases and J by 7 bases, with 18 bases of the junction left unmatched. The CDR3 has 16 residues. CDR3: CSATDHKLADTGEQYF. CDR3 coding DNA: TGCAGTGCTACCGACCATAAACTAGCGGACACAGGGGAGCAGTACTTC.

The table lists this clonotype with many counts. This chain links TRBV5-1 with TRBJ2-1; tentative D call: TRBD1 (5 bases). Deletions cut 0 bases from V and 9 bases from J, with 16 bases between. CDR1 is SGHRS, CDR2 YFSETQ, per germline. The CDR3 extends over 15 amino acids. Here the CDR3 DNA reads TGCGCCAGCAGCTTGGTTATTCAGGGTAAGAGTGAGCAGTTCTTC. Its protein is CASSLVIQGKSEQFF.